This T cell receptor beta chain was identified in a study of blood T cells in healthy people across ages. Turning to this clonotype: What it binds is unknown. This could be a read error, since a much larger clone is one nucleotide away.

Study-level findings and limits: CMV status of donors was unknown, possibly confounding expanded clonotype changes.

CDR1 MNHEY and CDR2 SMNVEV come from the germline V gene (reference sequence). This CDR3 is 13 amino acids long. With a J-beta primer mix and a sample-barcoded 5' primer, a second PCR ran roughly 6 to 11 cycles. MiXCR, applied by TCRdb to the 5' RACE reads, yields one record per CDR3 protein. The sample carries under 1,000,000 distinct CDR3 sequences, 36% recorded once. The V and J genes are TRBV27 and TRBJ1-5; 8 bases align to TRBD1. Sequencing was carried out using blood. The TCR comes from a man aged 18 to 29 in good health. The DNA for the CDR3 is TGTGCCAGCAGTTCGACAGGGGCAAAGCCCCTGCATTTT. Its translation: CASSSTGAKPLHF.